The 7 T cell receptor beta chains given below trace back to one sample, sequenced in a study of T cells in Graves' hyperthyroidism and ophthalmopathy. From RNA transcripts, TCR beta CDR3 regions were amplified. The primer set for the first-round RT-PCR of the TCR CDR3 was HTBI. TCRdb passed the multiplex PCR reads through MiXCR, listing each CDR3 protein once. The sample yields roughly 840,000 distinct CDR3 sequences, 38% seen once. The source material was blood. The receptors were gathered from a man aged 18 to 35 with Graves' hyperthyroidism.

The chain combines TRBV7-2 with TRBJ2-3; D is possibly TRBD1 (6 bases). This CDR3 comprises 13 residues. Deletions cut 5 bases from V and 7 bases from J, with 13 bases between. The germline V gene encodes CDR1 SGHTA and CDR2 FQGNSA. Here the CDR3 reads CASSPLGGYTQYF. CDR3 DNA sequence: TGTGCCAGCAGCCCCCTTGGGGGCTATACGCAGTATTTT.

This sequence joins TRBV24-1 and TRBJ2-3; TRBD2 might be the D (6 bases). Germline assignment: CDR1 KGHDR and CDR2 SFDVKD. The ends were cut back, 9 bases at V and 4 bases at J, with 10 bases in the middle. The CDR3 is made up of 12 amino acids. CDR3 DNA: TGTGCCACCTCGGGGGAGTCAGATACGCAGTATTTT. It specifies CATSGESDTQYF.

The sample holds a few counts of this clonotype. The rearrangement links TRBV20-1 to TRBJ2-5, with D perhaps TRBD1 or TRBD2 (6 bases each). Trimming cost V 6 bases and J 5 bases, with 22 bases left between them. The CDR3 is 15 amino acids. Per germline, CDR1 DFQATT and CDR2 SNEGSKA (reference sequence). CDR3 nucleotides: TGCAGTGCCTATAGTCCTACAGGGCGGGACGAGACCCAGTACTTC. Its translation: CSAYSPTGRDETQYF.

The chain links TRBV7-6 to TRBJ2-7; no firm D call. The CDR3 has 15 residues. V lost 5 bases to trimming and J lost 1 base, with 15 bases between them. Germline assignment: CDR1 SGHVS and CDR2 FNYEAQ. The CDR3 bases are TGTGCCAGCAGCCAGTATGTGGCCAGTTCCTACGAGCAGTACTTC. It specifies CASSQYVASSYEQYF.

This clonotype was counted many times. The gene calls are TRBV5-1 and TRBJ1-2; D might be TRBD1 (5 bases). Trimming cost V 4 bases and J 7 bases, with 17 bases left between them. CDR3 size: 14 residues. CDR1 SGHRS and CDR2 YFSETQ come from the germline V gene. The CDR3, as DNA: TGCGCCAGCAGCCCCGGTGGCCAGGGTAGTGGCTACACCTTC. Protein sequence: CASSPGGQGSGYTF. Together with reference TRBV5-1 and TRBJ1-2, the CDR3 gives the full variable domain: KAGVTQTPRYLIKTRGQQVTLSCSPISGHRSVSWYQQTPGQGLQFLFEYFSETQRNKGNFPGRFSGRQFSNSRSEMNVSTLELGDSALYLCASSPGGQGSGYTFGSGTRLTVV.

V is TRBV20-1 and J is TRBJ1-1; D is ambiguous. Looked up from germline, CDR1 is DFQATT and CDR2 is SNEGSKA (reference sequence). V was clipped by 2 bases and J by 4 bases, with 5 bases between them. The length of the CDR3 is 11 residues. The CDR3 here is CSARRTTEAFF. The CDR3 DNA sequence: TGCAGTGCTAGAAGGACCACTGAAGCTTTCTTT.

This clonotype came up a few times. V gene TRBV7-2 combines with J gene TRBJ1-4; the match to TRBD1 covers 8 bases. The CDR3 has 16 residues. V shed 3 bases, J shed 4 bases, and the junction held 7 bases outside the gene matches. The germline gives CDR1 SGHTA, CDR2 FQGNSA. The CDR3 reads CASSLGGTGGNEKLFF. The DNA of the CDR3 is TGTGCCAGCAGCTTGGGGGGCACAGGGGGTAATGAAAAACTGTTTTTT.